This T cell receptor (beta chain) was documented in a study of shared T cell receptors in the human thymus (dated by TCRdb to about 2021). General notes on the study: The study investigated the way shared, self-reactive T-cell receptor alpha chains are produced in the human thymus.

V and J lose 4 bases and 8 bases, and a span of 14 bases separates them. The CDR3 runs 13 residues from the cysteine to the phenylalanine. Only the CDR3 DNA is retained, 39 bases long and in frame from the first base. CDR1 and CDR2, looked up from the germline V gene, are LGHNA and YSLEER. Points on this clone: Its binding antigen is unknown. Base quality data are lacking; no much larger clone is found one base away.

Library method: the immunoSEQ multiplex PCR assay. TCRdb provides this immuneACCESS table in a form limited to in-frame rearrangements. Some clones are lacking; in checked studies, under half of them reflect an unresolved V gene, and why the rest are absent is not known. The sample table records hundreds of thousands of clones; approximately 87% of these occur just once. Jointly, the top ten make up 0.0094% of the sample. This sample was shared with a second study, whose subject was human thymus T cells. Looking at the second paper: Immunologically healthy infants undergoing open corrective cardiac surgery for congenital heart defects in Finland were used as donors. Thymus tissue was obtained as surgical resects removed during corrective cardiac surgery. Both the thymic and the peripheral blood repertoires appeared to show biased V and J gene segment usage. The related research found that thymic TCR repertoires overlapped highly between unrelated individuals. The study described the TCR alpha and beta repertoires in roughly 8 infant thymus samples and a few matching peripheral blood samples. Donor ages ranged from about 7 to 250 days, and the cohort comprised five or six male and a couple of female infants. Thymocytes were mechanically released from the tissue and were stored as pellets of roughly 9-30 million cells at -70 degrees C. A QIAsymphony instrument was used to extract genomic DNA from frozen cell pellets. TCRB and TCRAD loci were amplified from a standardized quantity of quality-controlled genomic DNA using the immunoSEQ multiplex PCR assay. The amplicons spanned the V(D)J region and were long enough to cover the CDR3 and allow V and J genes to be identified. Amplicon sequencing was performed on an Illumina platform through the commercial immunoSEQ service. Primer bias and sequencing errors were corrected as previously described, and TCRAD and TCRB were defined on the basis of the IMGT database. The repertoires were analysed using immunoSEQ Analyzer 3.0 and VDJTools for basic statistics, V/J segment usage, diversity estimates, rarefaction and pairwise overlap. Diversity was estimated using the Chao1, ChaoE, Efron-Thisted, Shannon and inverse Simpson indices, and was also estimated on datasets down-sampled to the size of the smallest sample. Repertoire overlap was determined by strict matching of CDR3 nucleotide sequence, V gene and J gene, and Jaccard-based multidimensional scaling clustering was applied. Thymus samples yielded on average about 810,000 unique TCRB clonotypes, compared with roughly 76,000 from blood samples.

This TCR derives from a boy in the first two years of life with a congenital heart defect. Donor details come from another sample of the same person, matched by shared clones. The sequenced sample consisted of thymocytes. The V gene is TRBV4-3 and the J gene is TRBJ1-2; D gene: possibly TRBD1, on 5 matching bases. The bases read TGCGCCAGCAGCCGCAGACAGTTCAGCGGCTACACCTTC. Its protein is CASSRRQFSGYTF.